Below are 14 T cell receptor beta chains sequenced from a single sample in a study of blood T cell repertoires in COVID-19. Assay used: immunoSEQ multiplex PCR; TCRdb lists only in-frame clones, some missing. The sample shows some 130,000 clones, 80% to 90% of them seen only once. The sequenced sample consisted of peripheral blood. The source of these receptors is a man aged 55 to 70 with active or convalescent COVID-19.

This sequence joins TRBV7-9 and TRBJ1-2; D perhaps matches TRBD1 (5 bases). The germline CDR1 and CDR2 sequences are SEHNR and FQNEAQ (reference sequence). The CDR3 runs to 14 residues. V was shortened by 5 bases and J by 4 bases, with 14 bases between the two germline ends. CDR3 coding DNA: TGTGCCAGCAGCCCGCGGGACGCCTTCTATGGCTACACCTTC. It encodes CASSPRDAFYGYTF.

V usage is TRBV28 and J usage is TRBJ1-4; possible D gene TRBD1, 6 bases. Germline V gene data show CDR1 as MDHEN and CDR2 as SYDVKM. V gave up 7 bases and J gave up 5 bases, with 17 bases separating them. This CDR3 spans 15 amino acids. The DNA of the CDR3 is TGTGCCAGCACCTCCCCAGGGGCTAAGAATGAAAAACTGTTTTTT. It specifies CASTSPGAKNEKLFF.

The rearrangement uses TRBV23-1 and TRBJ2-7, with 11 bases aligning to TRBD1. TRBV23-1 is an ORF; its function is uncertain. The CDR3 extends over 18 amino acids. The J segment lost 3 bases and the V segment lost 3 bases, leaving 13 bases of the junction unmatched. CDR3 DNA sequence: TGCGCCAGCAGTCACAGCGACCGGGACAGGGGGGTATGCTACGAGCAGTACTTC. Translation gives CASSHSDRDRGVCYEQYF.

This chain connects TRBV5-1 to TRBJ1-2, with 7 nucleotides matching TRBD1. V lost 4 bases to trimming and J lost 6 bases; unmatched junction nucleotides: 3. This CDR3 has 12 residues. Germline V CDR1 and CDR2: SGHRS, YFSETQ. The CDR3 is CASSLDRDGYTF. The CDR3 bases are TGCGCCAGCAGCCTCGACAGGGATGGCTACACCTTC.

V gene TRBV7-2 combines with J gene TRBJ2-3, with TRBD2 matching 15 bases. The V gene end was trimmed by 5 bases and the J gene end by 5 bases; junction bases not matched to a gene: 8. Germline V gives CDR1 SGHTA, CDR2 FQGNSA. The CDR3 length is 17 residues. The DNA for the CDR3 is TGTGCCAGCAGCCCCCGGACTAGCGGGAGGGCCATAGATACGCAGTATTTT. It encodes CASSPRTSGRAIDTQYF.

V usage is TRBV28 and J usage is TRBJ1-5; D is perhaps TRBD1 (6 bases). Germline V gene sequence: CDR1 MDHEN, CDR2 SYDVKM. Trimming removed 6 bases from V and 0 bases from J, with 12 bases in between. The CDR3 extends over 15 amino acids. CDR3 DNA: TGTGCCAGCAGCGCTCAGGGGTATAGCAATCAGCCCCAGCATTTT. It encodes CASSAQGYSNQPQHF.

The chain links TRBV24-1 to TRBJ1-2; D is possibly TRBD1 (5 bases). Trimming stripped 5 bases from V and 6 bases from J, with 15 bases between. Germline CDR1 KGHDR, CDR2 SFDVKD. This CDR3 is 14 amino acids long. The DNA for the CDR3 is TGTGCCACCAGTGCTCCGGAAGGGGCGCATGGCTACACCTTC. Amino acid sequence: CATSAPEGAHGYTF.

The genes are TRBV11-3 and TRBJ2-1; 8 nucleotides match TRBD2. The CDR3 extends over 16 amino acids. V lost 0 bases, J lost 5 bases, and 6 bases stayed unmatched. Germline V gene sequence: CDR1 SGHNT, CDR2 YENEEA. CDR3: CASSLESSGLNNEQFF. The CDR3 DNA sequence: TGTGCCAGCAGCTTAGAATCTAGCGGGCTGAACAATGAGCAGTTCTTC.

J is TRBJ2-1 and V is TRBV28, with 7 bases aligning to TRBD1. Germline V CDR1 and CDR2: MDHEN, SYDVKM. The CDR3 loop spans 16 amino acids. The V gene end was trimmed by 6 bases and the J gene end by 5 bases; junction bases not matched to a gene: 13. The CDR3 spells CASSSIPGQSNNEQFF. The CDR3 region has the DNA TGTGCCAGCAGCTCAATACCGGGACAGAGCAACAATGAGCAGTTCTTC.

This chain connects TRBV24-1 to TRBJ2-7; 10 positions agree with TRBD1. CDR3 size: 16 residues. J gave up 7 bases and V 4 bases, and 12 bases lay outside the gene matches. In germline, CDR1 is KGHDR, CDR2 SFDVKD. This CDR3 reads CATSDRGQGVRGEQYF. The CDR3 DNA reads TGTGCCACCAGTGACCGAGGACAGGGGGTTCGTGGGGAGCAGTACTTC.

The genes are TRBV19 and TRBJ2-2, with D possibly matching TRBD1 (7 bases). Germline values: CDR1 LNHDA, CDR2 SQIVND (reference sequence). V lost 6 bases and J lost 6, with 14 bases in between. CDR3 length equals 14 residues. CDR3 nucleotides: TGTGCCAGTAGGGGACAGCCGGGGGCCGGGGAGCTGTTTTTT. This encodes CASRGQPGAGELFF.

This clone appeared a single time. This sequence joins TRBV19 and TRBJ1-4, with a tentative D call TRBD1 (6 bases). Germline V gene lookup returns CDR1 LNHDA and CDR2 SQIVND (reference sequence). The CDR3 covers 13 residues. Trimming stripped 11 bases from V and 6 bases from J, with 16 bases between. DNA for the CDR3: TGTGCCTGCGCAGGGGATGGTGATGAAAAACTGTTTTTT. This gives the protein CACAGDGDEKLFF.

The gene calls are TRBV3-1 (or the pseudogene TRBV3-2) and TRBJ1-2; the match to TRBD1 covers 8 bases. With 4 bases clipped from V and 2 bases from J, the junction kept 3 bases outside the gene matches. The CDR3 sequence is 14 residues long. The germline CDR1 and CDR2 sequences are LGHDT and YNNKEL (reference sequence). The CDR3 DNA reads TGTGCCAGCAGCCTAGGGACAGGCAACTATGGCTACACCTTC. As protein: CASSLGTGNYGYTF.

The rearrangement uses TRBV11-2 and TRBJ1-4, with D possibly matching TRBD1 (5 bases). There are 13 residues in the CDR3. CDR1 is SGHAT, CDR2 FQNNGV, per germline. V lost 2 bases, J lost 8 bases, and 9 bases lay in between. CDR3 sequence reads: CASSLPGNEKLFF. DNA of the CDR3: TGTGCCAGCAGCTTACCAGGGAACGAAAAACTGTTTTTT. Full variable domain (remainder filled in from reference TRBV11-2 and TRBJ1-4): EAGVAQSPRYKIIEKRQSVAFWCNPISGHATLYWYQQILGQGPKLLIQFQNNGVVDDSQLPKDRFSAERLKGVDSTLKIQPAKLEDSAVYLCASSLPGNEKLFFGSGTQLSVL.